These T cell receptor beta chains were read from a single sample in a study of blood T cell repertoires in COVID-19. Sequenced by immunoSEQ multiplex PCR; TCRdb stores in-frame clones only, minus some. The profile shows approximately 120,000 clones, 85% to 90% of them singletons. Sequences were obtained from peripheral blood. These receptors were obtained from a woman aged 80 or over with COVID-19, enrolled during active disease. CDR3s include the opening cysteine and the closing phenylalanine or tryptophan. A D gene is named only where the DNA matches it firmly. Size is omitted from some rows. Given values are once, few, many or a class for expanded clones.

.	.	TRBV7-9	TRBJ2-7	CASSPGFPVWEQYF	TGTGCCAGCAGCCCAGGGTTTCCTGTTTGGGAGCAGTACTTC
TRBD1	once	TRBV5-1	TRBJ2-3	CASSSTGGTDTQYF	TGCGCCAGCAGCTCGACAGGGGGCACAGATACGCAGTATTTT
.	.	TRBV27	TRBJ1-1	CASSLAGMNTEAFF	TGTGCCAGCAGTTTGGCAGGAATGAACACTGAAGCTTTCTTT
TRBD1	once	TRBV7-2	TRBJ2-5	CASSFGQEETQYF	TGTGCCAGCAGCTTTGGACAGGAAGAGACCCAGTACTTC
TRBD2	.	TRBV12-3/TRBV12-4	TRBJ2-4	CASSSGLADQYF	TGTGCCAGCAGTTCCGGACTAGCGGATCAGTACTTC
TRBD2	.	TRBV5-4	TRBJ2-3	CASSLRREGYTQYF	TGTGCCAGCAGCTTGCGGCGGGAGGGTTATACGCAGTATTTT
TRBD1	.	TRBV2	TRBJ2-7	CASSVLGQGADEQYF	TGTGCCAGCAGTGTCCTGGGACAGGGGGCGGACGAGCAGTACTTC
.	.	TRBV15	TRBJ1-6	CATSPGTPSSYNSPLHF	TGTGCCACAAGTCCCGGGACACCTAGCTCCTATAATTCACCCCTCCACTTT
TRBD2	.	TRBV2	TRBJ2-1	CASKKLTSGRSHEQFF	TGTGCCAGCAAAAAGCTGACTAGCGGGAGATCTCATGAGCAGTTCTTC
.	.	TRBV18	TRBJ1-5	CASSPQESNQPQHF	TGTGCCAGCTCACCACAGGAGAGCAATCAGCCCCAGCATTTT
TRBD1	.	TRBV15	TRBJ2-2	CATSRPYQGAGDTGELFF	TGTGCCACCAGCAGACCGTATCAGGGGGCCGGGGACACCGGGGAGCTGTTTTTT
TRBD1	once	TRBV5-6	TRBJ1-4	CASSFTGGTEKLFF	TGTGCCAGCAGCTTCACAGGGGGAACTGAAAAACTGTTTTTT
.	.	TRBV18	TRBJ2-3	CASSRRRGGTDTQYF	TGTGCCAGCTCACGCAGACGCGGGGGCACAGATACGCAGTATTTT
.	.	TRBV14	TRBJ2-7	CASSQGYAGEQYF	TGTGCCAGCAGCCAAGGATATGCAGGAGAGCAGTACTTC
.	.	TRBV7-9	TRBJ1-1	CASRGDSRVTEAFF	TGTGCCAGCAGGGGGGACTCCAGGGTAACTGAAGCTTTCTTT
TRBD1	.	TRBV5-8	TRBJ1-5	CASSFRQGQPQHF	TGTGCCAGCAGCTTCCGACAGGGCCAGCCCCAGCATTTT
.	.	TRBV3-1/TRBV3-2	TRBJ1-4	CASSQKSGQGLLEKLFF	TGTGCCAGCAGCCAAAAAAGTGGGCAGGGGTTACTTGAAAAACTGTTTTTT
.	.	TRBV7-8	TRBJ1-2	CASSLSTGNYGYTF	TGTGCCAGCAGCTTATCCACAGGGAACTATGGCTACACCTTC
.	.	TRBV5-4	TRBJ1-4	CASSAGSSPTNEKLFF	TGTGCCAGCAGCGCCGGGAGCTCTCCAACTAATGAAAAACTGTTTTTT
.	.	TRBV7-9	TRBJ1-2	CASSLWGRKSNYGYTF	TGTGCCAGCAGCTTATGGGGCAGAAAATCTAACTATGGCTACACCTTC
.	.	TRBV7-2	TRBJ2-7	CASSLDGRVSDEQYF	TGTGCCAGCAGCTTAGACGGGAGAGTTAGCGACGAGCAGTACTTC
.	.	TRBV5-1	TRBJ2-7	CASSASGSAYEQYF	TGCGCCAGCAGCGCTTCCGGGAGCGCATACGAGCAGTACTTC
.	.	TRBV5-4	TRBJ2-7	CASSQAGGTVGEQYF	TGTGCCAGCAGCCAAGCTGGCGGGACCGTCGGGGAGCAGTACTTC
TRBD2	.	TRBV11-3	TRBJ2-5	CASSLGKGMTSGSETQYF	TGTGCCAGCAGCTTAGGGAAAGGGATGACTAGCGGGAGTGAGACCCAGTACTTC
.	.	TRBV7-8	TRBJ1-1	CASSVRIGREGAFF	TGTGCCAGCAGCGTCCGAATAGGGAGGGAAGGAGCTTTCTTT
.	.	TRBV28	TRBJ1-1	CASSLVSTQGVRAFF	TGTGCCAGCAGTTTAGTCTCGACGCAGGGTGTCCGAGCTTTCTTT
TRBD2	.	TRBV19	TRBJ2-7	CASSKMREGEQYF	TGTGCCAGTAGTAAAATGAGGGAGGGCGAGCAGTACTTC
TRBD1	.	TRBV19	TRBJ2-5	CASSRDRRTQYF	TGTGCCAGTAGTCGGGACAGGCGGACCCAGTACTTC
TRBD1	.	TRBV27	TRBJ2-2	CASSAWDRNTGELFF	TGTGCCAGCAGTGCCTGGGACAGAAACACCGGGGAGCTGTTTTTT
.	.	TRBV7-3	TRBJ2-3	CASSLGGGADTQYF	TGTGCCAGCAGCTTGGGGGGAGGCGCAGATACGCAGTATTTT
.	.	TRBV4-1	TRBJ1-4	CASSQDRQGHEKLFF	TGCGCCAGCAGCCAAGATCGCCAGGGCCATGAAAAACTGTTTTTT
.	once	TRBV16	TRBJ2-7	CASAPSGRSYEQYF	TGTGCCAGCGCCCCCAGCGGGCGCTCCTACGAGCAGTACTTC
.	.	TRBV5-1	TRBJ2-1	CASSLRGRDEQFF	TGCGCCAGCAGCTTGAGGGGGAGGGATGAGCAGTTCTTC
.	.	TRBV7-2	TRBJ2-2	CASSSKGVGTGELFF	TGTGCCAGCAGCTCGAAGGGGGTTGGGACCGGGGAGCTGTTTTTT
TRBD1	.	TRBV7-2	TRBJ1-1	CASSTTSTGGWAEAFF	TGTGCCAGCAGCACTACGTCCACAGGGGGTTGGGCTGAAGCTTTCTTT
.	.	TRBV28	TRBJ1-6	CASSLAGYNSPLHF	TGTGCCAGCAGTTTGGCGGGGTATAATTCACCCCTCCACTTT
.	.	TRBV20-1	TRBJ2-5	CSASEGRAGLAGIQYF	TGCAGTGCTAGTGAGGGGCGGGCGGGGCTTGCTGGAATCCAGTACTTC
.	.	TRBV7-8	TRBJ2-7	CASSLGGRVYEQYF	TGTGCCAGCAGCTTAGGGGGCCGCGTCTACGAGCAGTACTTC
TRBD1	.	TRBV18	TRBJ2-2	CASSPGQASNTGELFF	TGTGCCAGCTCACCAGGACAGGCCTCGAACACCGGGGAGCTGTTTTTT
TRBD1	.	TRBV19	TRBJ2-7	CASSMTGSSYEQYF	TGTGCCAGTAGTATGACAGGGAGCTCCTACGAGCAGTACTTC
.	once	TRBV11-2	TRBJ1-1	CASSPPTGLVNTEAFF	TGTGCCAGCAGCCCCCCCACAGGGTTGGTGAACACTGAAGCTTTCTTT
.	.	TRBV18	TRBJ2-5	CASSGGTAGETQYF	TGTGCCAGCTCAGGCGGGACAGCCGGGGAGACCCAGTACTTC
.	.	TRBV4-1	TRBJ2-5	CASSQDVPHPCGHQKETQYF	TGCGCCAGCAGCCAAGACGTTCCCCATCCTTGCGGGCACCAGAAGGAGACCCAGTACTTC
.	.	TRBV6-1	TRBJ1-5	CASSEVPVDSSNQPQHF	TGTGCCAGCAGTGAAGTCCCCGTAGACAGTAGCAATCAGCCCCAGCATTTT
TRBD1	.	TRBV7-3	TRBJ1-1	CASSSTGGRNTEAFF	TGTGCCAGCAGCTCCACAGGGGGGAGGAACACTGAAGCTTTCTTT
TRBD1	.	TRBV19	TRBJ1-1	CASSTVTGVTEAFF	TGTGCCAGTAGTACCGTAACAGGGGTCACTGAAGCTTTCTTT
TRBD1	.	TRBV6-2/TRBV6-3	TRBJ1-1	CASSGPGQGDTEAFF	TGTGCCAGCAGTGGACCGGGACAGGGAGACACTGAAGCTTTCTTT
.	.	TRBV5-4	TRBJ2-3	CASSAESSKDTQYF	TGTGCCAGCAGCGCGGAGAGTAGCAAAGATACGCAGTATTTT
TRBD1	.	TRBV4-1	TRBJ1-4	CASSPGTGNEKLFF	TGCGCCAGCAGCCCCGGGACAGGGAACGAAAAACTGTTTTTT
.	.	TRBV20-1	TRBJ1-5	CSAGGQPQHF	TGCAGTGCCGGGGGTCAGCCCCAGCATTTT
TRBD1	once	TRBV7-2	TRBJ1-1	CASSRGQVTEAFF	TGTGCCAGCAGCCGGGGACAGGTAACTGAAGCTTTCTTT
.	.	TRBV20-1	TRBJ2-5	CSGLVKETQYF	TGCAGTGGACTAGTAAAAGAGACCCAGTACTTC
.	.	TRBV6-4	TRBJ2-2	CASSREFDGTGELFF	TGTGCCAGCAGTCGGGAGTTTGACGGAACCGGGGAGCTGTTTTTT
.	.	TRBV9	TRBJ2-1	CASSSRINNEQFF	TGTGCCAGCAGCTCGAGAATTAACAATGAGCAGTTCTTC
.	.	TRBV11-3	TRBJ2-3	CASSSGSGDTDTQYF	TGTGCCAGCAGTTCAGGCTCAGGGGACACAGATACGCAGTATTTT
.	.	TRBV5-5	TRBJ2-7	CASSLSLTYEQYF	TGTGCCAGCAGCTTGTCTCTTACCTACGAGCAGTACTTC
.	.	TRBV3-1/TRBV3-2	TRBJ1-5	CASSLGEGRGQPQHF	TGTGCCAGCAGCCTCGGGGAGGGCAGAGGTCAGCCCCAGCATTTT
.	.	TRBV5-5	TRBJ1-4	CASSLDPNNEKLFF	TGTGCCAGCAGCTTGGACCCTAATAATGAAAAACTGTTTTTT
TRBD1	.	TRBV14	TRBJ2-3	CASSRFTGGDTQYF	TGTGCCAGCAGCCGCTTCACAGGGGGGGATACGCAGTATTTT
TRBD1	.	TRBV7-2	TRBJ1-1	CASSLEAGGFNTEAFF	TGTGCCAGCAGCTTAGAGGCAGGGGGCTTTAACACTGAAGCTTTCTTT